This record covers a single TCR beta chain. Its antigen is not known. This sample was taken from a study of cytomegalovirus exposure and HLA in healthy donors. Trimming removed 5 bases at V and 13 bases at J, with 20 bases between. CDR1 is LGHNT, CDR2 FRNRAP, per germline. The CDR3 sequence is 13 residues long. Study results and limitations: According to reports, the classifier identified cytomegalovirus status with high specificity and sensitivity.

The PCR used 60 Vbeta and 13 Jbeta primers. Measured with immunoSEQ multiplex PCR; TCRdb has only the in-frame clones, and not every one. The sample holds some 70,000 clones, just over 65% seen once. Sequencing was carried out using PBMCs. The rearrangement links TRBV12-5 to TRBJ1-2; TRBD1 might be the D (5 bases). This receptor was identified in a woman in her thirties in good health and CMV-seronegative. The CDR3 sequence: CASGTRTPPTLTF. CDR3 coding DNA: TGTGCTAGTGGTACCAGGACACCCCCCACGCTCACCTTC.